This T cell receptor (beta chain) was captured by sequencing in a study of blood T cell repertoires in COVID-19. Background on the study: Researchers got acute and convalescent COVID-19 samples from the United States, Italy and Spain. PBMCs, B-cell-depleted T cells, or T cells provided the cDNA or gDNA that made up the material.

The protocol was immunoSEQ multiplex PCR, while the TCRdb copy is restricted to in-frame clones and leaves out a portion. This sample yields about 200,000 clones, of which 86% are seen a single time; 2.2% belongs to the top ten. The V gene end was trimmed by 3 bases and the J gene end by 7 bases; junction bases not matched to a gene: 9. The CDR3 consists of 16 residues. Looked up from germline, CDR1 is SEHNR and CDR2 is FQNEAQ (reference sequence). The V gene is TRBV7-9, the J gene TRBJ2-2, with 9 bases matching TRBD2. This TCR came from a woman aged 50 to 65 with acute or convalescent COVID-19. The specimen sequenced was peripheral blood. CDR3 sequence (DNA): TGTGCCAGCAGCTTCGGGGTAGCGGGAGAAGGCGGGGAGCTGTTTTTT. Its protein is CASSFGVAGEGGELFF.